This T cell receptor beta chain was captured by sequencing in a study of vaccination and CD4 T cells after COVID-19. At the Johns Hopkins FTIC core, DNA taken from cultured CD4+ T cells was sequenced by way of the Oncomine TCR Beta short-read assay. TCRdb analysed the PCR reads with MiXCR anew, one entry per CDR3 protein. Here the sample spans 13,000 or so distinct CDR3 sequences, approximately 58% being singletons. Treatment specified: roughly 10-day PBMC culture with coronavirus spike peptide pools or control peptides (ViraFEST assay). Germline CDR1 and CDR2: DFQATT and SNEGSKA (reference sequence). Trimming stripped 5 bases from V and 4 bases from J, with 14 bases between. This CDR3 contains 13 residues. A note on this clonotype: As yet, its antigen is unknown.

This clonotype was sampled from a human donor who had recovered from COVID-19. Sequencing was performed on CD4+ T cells from blood, cultured in vitro. The chain links TRBV20-1 to TRBJ1-1, with D unclear. CDR3 sequence (DNA): TGCAGTGCTCCCCGCGGGTTATCCACTGAAGCTTTCTTT. It is translated as CSAPRGLSTEAFF.